This TCR beta chain was found in a study of blood T cell repertoires in COVID-19. On the study more broadly: The United States, Italy and Spain were the sources of the acute and convalescent COVID-19 samples.

The Seattle patients joined while their infection was active and were tracked longitudinally afterward. Measured with immunoSEQ multiplex PCR; TCRdb has only the in-frame clones, and not every one. Among some 180,000 clones, approximately 90% were seen once, and the ten largest hold over 15%. The CDR3 spans 14 residues. Trimming took 2 bases from V and 7 from J; bases not matched to a gene: 6. Germline V gene lookup returns CDR1 SGDLS and CDR2 YYNGEE. The chain combines TRBV9 with TRBJ1-5; 7 bases map to TRBD1. Specimen: peripheral blood. The receptor's source is a man in his forties or fifties with COVID-19, enrolled during active disease. The chain's CDR3 is CASSVTGDNQPQHF. The CDR3 DNA sequence: TGTGCCAGCAGCGTTACAGGGGACAACCAGCCCCAGCATTTT.